This passage covers 20 T cell receptor beta chains from one sample sequenced in a study of T cell clones after liver transplantation (dated by TCRdb to about 2019). The time point label on this specimen signifies: pre-transplant. The library relied on the immunoSEQ multiplex PCR assay. In its TCRdb copy, this immuneACCESS table keeps in-frame sequences only and misses some clones. Where compared with another copy, unresolved V genes explain less than half of these, and the others have no known cause. In this sample the table shows 53,000 or so clones, about four fifths of which occur a single time. The leading ten clones occupy 7.5% to 10% of the sample. The sequencing used CD4+ T cells from blood, collected before liver transplant. The source of these receptors is a human donor who received a liver transplant.

V gene TRBV11-2 combines with J gene TRBJ2-7; 8 bases are shared with TRBD1. Germline V gives CDR1 SGHAT, CDR2 FQNNGV. This CDR3 is 14 amino acids long. J lost 2 bases, V lost 1 base, and 1 base had no gene match. Here the CDR3 reads CASSLAGGPYEQYF. The CDR3 DNA is TGTGCCAGCAGCTTAGCAGGGGGCCCCTACGAGCAGTACTTC.

The chain combines TRBV6-4 with TRBJ2-7, with D hard to call. This CDR3 spans 13 amino acids. Germline-derived CDR1 and CDR2 are MRHNA and SNTAGT. The V end lost 6 bases, the J end lost 9 bases, and 18 bases lay between the germline ends. CDR3 protein: CASSDQDGSLQYF. The CDR3 DNA reads TGTGCCAGCAGCGACCAGGACGGCAGCCTGCAGTACTTC.

This clone was detected only once. J is TRBJ1-1 and V is TRBV14, with D possibly matching TRBD1 (6 bases). Between the trimmed V and J ends, which lost 4 bases and 7 bases, there was a span of 10 bases. CDR1 and CDR2 from the germline V gene are SGHDN and FVKESK. The CDR3 length is 12 residues. CDR3 in amino acids: CASSRTGLEAFF. In DNA, the CDR3 is TGTGCCAGCAGCCGAACAGGGCTTGAAGCTTTCTTT.

A few counts support this clone. This chain uses TRBV7-2 with TRBJ1-5; D not resolved. Germline CDR1 and CDR2: SGHTA and FQGNSA. The CDR3 loop spans 13 amino acids. Trimming left V 6 bases short and J 2 bases short, with 8 bases between. The DNA for the CDR3 is TGTGCCAGCAGTCTACGGGGCAATCAGCCCCAGCATTTT. The encoded protein is CASSLRGNQPQHF. The full variable domain, its missing parts supplied by reference TRBV7-2 and TRBJ1-5, is GAGVSQSPSNKVTEKGKDVELRCDPISGHTALYWYRQSLGQGLEFLIYFQGNSAPDKSGLPSDRFSAERTGGSVSTLTIQRTQQEDSAVYLCASSLRGNQPQHFGDGTRLSIL.

This clone was observed a handful of times. The rearrangement links TRBV19 to TRBJ2-5; 10 bases are a match to TRBD2. V was pared by 1 base and J by 5 bases, with 7 bases of the junction left unmatched. CDR1 is LNHDA, CDR2 SQIVND, per germline (reference sequence). CDR3 length: 16 residues. In DNA, the CDR3 is TGTGCCAGTAGTATAGTGGAAGCGGGAGGGCCGGAGACCCAGTACTTC. It codes for CASSIVEAGGPETQYF.

The chain joins TRBV5-6 to TRBJ2-1; 7 bases map to TRBD2. J lost 15 bases, V lost 0 bases, and 15 bases had no gene match. The CDR3 covers 15 residues. Germline V gene lookup returns CDR1 SGHDT and CDR2 YYEEEE. The CDR3 nucleotides are TGTGCCAGCAGCTTGGTTGCGGGAGTTTCGAAGGGTAGGTTCTTC. The encoded protein is CASSLVAGVSKGRFF.

J is TRBJ2-1 and V is TRBV2, with D tentatively TRBD2 (6 bases). Trimming cost V 5 bases and J 2 bases, with 22 bases left between them. The CDR3 consists of 18 residues. The germline gives CDR1 SNHLY, CDR2 FYNNEI. Written as DNA, the CDR3 is TGTGCCAGCAGTCTAGTCGGGACGACTAGAAGTCCCTACAATGAGCAGTTCTTC. Its protein is CASSLVGTTRSPYNEQFF.

The gene calls are TRBV5-5 and TRBJ2-6; D remains ambiguous. Trimming pared 4 bases from V and 2 bases from J, leaving 10 bases between. In germline, CDR1 is SGHKS, CDR2 YYEKEE (reference sequence). The CDR3 spans 15 residues. The CDR3 protein is CASSLFTAGANVLTF. The CDR3 nucleotides read TGTGCCAGCAGCCTTTTTACAGCTGGGGCCAACGTCCTGACTTTC.

This clone was detected only once. The rearrangement uses TRBV28 and TRBJ2-7; a weak D match, TRBD1 (6 bases). The length of the CDR3 is 14 residues. Germline V gives CDR1 MDHEN, CDR2 SYDVKM. V was clipped by 10 bases and J by 2 bases, with 18 bases between them. CDR3 sequence (DNA): TGTGCCACCACGCTCGGGACACCTCCCTACGAGCAGTACTTC. Translating gives CATTLGTPPYEQYF. The full variable domain, in which reference TRBV28 and TRBJ2-7 provide the parts outside the CDR3, is DVKVTQSSRYLVKRTGEKVFLECVQDMDHENMFWYRQDPGLGLRLIYFSYDVKMKEKGDIPEGYSVSREKKERFSLILESASTNQTSMYLCATTLGTPPYEQYFGPGTRLTVT.

The V gene is TRBV15, the J gene TRBJ2-7; 11 nucleotides agree with TRBD1. This CDR3 has 18 residues. Germline assignment: CDR1 LNHNV and CDR2 YYDKDF (reference sequence). Trimming removed 0 bases from V and 4 bases from J; junction bases left unmatched: 11. The CDR3 is CATSRDHLRTGGAYEQYF. CDR3 coding DNA: TGTGCCACCAGCAGAGATCATCTTCGGACAGGGGGCGCATACGAGCAGTACTTC.

V gene TRBV5-6 combines with J gene TRBJ2-1; TRBD1 aligns across 9 bases. CDR1 and CDR2 (germline): SGHDT, YYEEEE. This CDR3 region has 15 residues. The ends lost 0 bases at V and 7 bases at J; junction bases unmatched: 5. The CDR3 DNA reads TGTGCCAGCAGCTTGGTGGGGACAGGGTCGAATGAGCAGTTCTTC. This codes for CASSLVGTGSNEQFF.

The V and J genes are TRBV7-2 and TRBJ2-2, with no clear D. CDR3 size: 13 residues. Germline loops: CDR1 SGHTA, CDR2 FQGNSA. Trimming took off 1 base at V and 7 bases at J, with 7 bases between the two ends. The CDR3 nucleotides are TGTGCCAGCAGCTTAGACAGATTCGGGGAGCTGTTTTTT. Translation: CASSLDRFGELFF. The entire variable domain, with the rest obtained from reference TRBV7-2 and TRBJ2-2, is as follows: GAGVSQSPSNKVTEKGKDVELRCDPISGHTALYWYRQSLGQGLEFLIYFQGNSAPDKSGLPSDRFSAERTGGSVSTLTIQRTQQEDSAVYLCASSLDRFGELFFGEGSRLTVL.

The chain combines TRBV6-9 with TRBJ2-3; D is possibly TRBD2 (5 bases). The V end lost 8 bases, the J end lost 5 bases, and 17 bases lay between the germline ends. Germline V gene sequence: CDR1 MNHGY, CDR2 SVAAGI. This CDR3 comprises 14 residues. The DNA of the CDR3 is TGTGCCAGCCGTCCGGGGTTGCGTAAAGATACGCAGTATTTT. It encodes CASRPGLRKDTQYF.

The V gene is TRBV4-2, the J gene TRBJ2-7, with 9 bases that match TRBD2. The V gene's germline CDR1 is LGHNA and CDR2 YNFKEQ. Trimming cost V 4 bases and J 5 bases; bases outside gene matches: 12. The CDR3 totals 16 residues. The CDR3 bases are TGTGCCAGCAGCCTGCCTAGCGGGACCGGGGGGGACGAGCAGTACTTC. Its protein is CASSLPSGTGGDEQYF.

The V gene is TRBV5-6, the J gene TRBJ1-6; D remains unclear. Trimming pared 6 bases from V and 7 bases from J, leaving 11 bases between. This CDR3 comprises 13 residues. In germline, CDR1 is SGHDT, CDR2 YYEEEE. The DNA for the CDR3 is TGTGCCAGCAATTGGGAGAGGAATTCACCCCTCCACTTT. Encoded protein: CASNWERNSPLHF.

The genes are TRBV4-1 and TRBJ2-7; a weak D match, TRBD2 (5 bases). The CDR3 has 15 residues. V was trimmed by 1 base and J by 3 bases, leaving 13 bases between them. Germline V gives CDR1 MGHRA, CDR2 YSYEKL. CDR3 residues: CASSQGGQRFYEQYF. CDR3 DNA: TGCGCCAGCAGCCAAGGAGGGCAGCGTTTCTACGAGCAGTACTTC.

The gene calls are TRBV20-1 and TRBJ1-1; D gene ambiguous. The CDR3 sequence is 10 residues long. In germline, CDR1 is DFQATT, CDR2 SNEGSKA (reference sequence). With 6 bases removed from V and 7 bases from J, the gap between germline ends came to 9 bases. CDR3 amino acids: CSAKTHEAFF. The CDR3 region has the DNA TGCAGTGCCAAAACACATGAAGCTTTCTTT.

This clone was seen just once. V usage is TRBV6-5 and J usage is TRBJ2-7, with 10 bases that match TRBD2. The V and J ends lost 0 bases and 6 bases, in that order; junction bases with no gene match: 5. CDR1 and CDR2 (germline): MNHEY, SVGAGI. The CDR3 sequence is 15 residues long. The CDR3 is CASSYSSGGSVEQYF. The CDR3 nucleotides read TGTGCCAGCAGTTACTCTAGCGGGGGGTCCGTCGAGCAGTACTTC.

V usage is TRBV10-3 and J usage is TRBJ1-5; tentatively, D is TRBD1 (5 bases). Trimming removed 4 bases at V and 5 bases at J, with 9 bases between. Germline CDR1 and CDR2: ENHRY and SYGVKD. The CDR3 has 13 amino acids. This chain's CDR3 is CAISAGGYQPQHF. In DNA, the CDR3 is TGTGCCATCAGTGCGGGGGGATATCAGCCCCAGCATTTT.

In its sample, this clone was seen once. V and J are TRBV19 and TRBJ2-6, with D tentatively TRBD1 (5 bases). CDR1 is LNHDA, CDR2 SQIVND, per germline (reference sequence). The CDR3 loop spans 16 amino acids. The V and J ends lost 6 bases and 4 bases respectively, with 16 bases between them. CDR3 protein: CASSPWSGAGANVLTF. The DNA for the CDR3 is TGTGCCAGTAGCCCCTGGAGTGGGGCCGGGGCCAACGTCCTGACTTTC.